This T cell receptor beta chain was sequenced for a study of blood T cells in healthy people across ages (dated by TCRdb to the mid-2010s). Turning to the overall study: In model experiments, template switching captured roughly one uniquely barcoded TCR beta cDNA molecule for every two T cells. The donors were divided into four age groups: young (average approximately 16 years), middle-aged (approximately 42), aged (approximately 62) and long-lived (82). To avoid experimental bias, donors of different ages were randomly spread across the sequencing lanes. The study measured age-related changes in TCR beta repertoire diversity using deep sequencing normalized with unique cDNA molecular identifiers. Two additional independent replicas of 1 million unique cDNA reads from the same blood draw were analyzed for two donors (one aged 18 to 29 and one aged 80 or older). The investigation overall reported the following: Observed TCR beta diversity per million T cells fell roughly linearly with age, and a significant reduction was already apparent by age approximately 40. Since profiling was done on bulk unsorted PBMCs, naive and antigen-experienced compartments could not be conclusively compared. Total diversity estimates from one million sequenced T cells were considered lower bounds and underestimates. A strong correlation was found between observed TCR beta diversity and the percentage of naive T cells measured by flow cytometry. Compared with the aged group, the long-lived group had more naive CD4+ T cells, fewer expanded clones and increased TCR diversity, suggesting age selection. Because the CMV infection status of the donors was unknown, age-related changes in expanded clonotypes may potentially have been confounded.

Library prep was done by 5' RACE. The sequencer listed for this sample is Illumina HiSeq 2500. A second PCR of roughly 7 to 11 cycles was performed with a sample-barcoded 5' primer and a J-beta primer mix. Each TCR beta cDNA molecule received a unique molecular identifier from a template-switch 5' adaptor carrying 12 random nucleotides. Each sample yielded at least 2.5 million CDR3-containing paired-end reads. First-strand cDNA synthesis was performed from all RNA using the Mint cDNA synthesis kit, with priming by a TRBC-specific oligonucleotide. Following uracil-DNA glycosylase treatment, all cDNA underwent a first 18-cycle PCR with the universal primers M1SS and BC2_uni_R. As for the original processing: For normalization, 1 million high-quality reads, each with a distinct molecular identifier, were randomly selected from each sample. Instead of being binned into consensus sequences, reads that shared molecular identifiers were thrown out. MiTCR, set to a Q25 quality threshold and the strictest error-elimination algorithm, was used for CDR3 identification, clonotype clustering and error correction. A nonparametric unseen species model with Euler transformation was used to estimate a lower bound on total TCR beta diversity. The public sequencing data were trimmed at Q25 with fastp and processed into clonotypes with MiXCR by TCRdb, which kept only in-frame beta chains. Rows matching on CDR3 protein sequence are summarized as one entry with the most common DNA and genes. None of the V and J calls come from the authors' own analysis; TCRdb made them. A total of about 1.4 million distinct CDR3 sequences appear in this sample, approximately 59% of them only once. 6.7% of the sample comes from the top ten.

The donors were roughly 40 Caucasian individuals from Russia, aged about 6 to 100 years, who were systemically healthy. Each donor gave ten milliliters of peripheral blood, drawn into EDTA-treated Vacutainer tubes. PBMCs were isolated by Ficoll-Paque density-gradient centrifugation, with at least 6 million obtained per sample. Total RNA, at least 6 micrograms per sample, was extracted from PBMCs with Trizol reagent. For every donor, flow cytometry on a PBMC aliquot measured the percentage of naive CD45RAhigh/CD27high T cells. The CDR3 holds 13 amino acids from the cysteine to the phenylalanine. The retained sequence is limited to the CDR3, 39 bases, with the frame set at the first base. CDR1 and CDR2, looked up from the germline V gene, are MGHRA and YSYEKL. This clonotype has at least ten counts. It lacks a known antigen. Compared with germline, one end of the junction differs, possibly owing to a read error.

The sequence links TRBV4-1 to TRBJ2-1; TRBD1 is a weak D gene call, 6 bases matching. The sequence was collected from a man aged 18 to 29 in good health. Sequencing was carried out using blood. The nucleotide sequence reads TGTGCCAGCAGTCAGGACAGTTACAATGAGCAGTTCTTC. This sequence encodes CASSQDSYNEQFF.